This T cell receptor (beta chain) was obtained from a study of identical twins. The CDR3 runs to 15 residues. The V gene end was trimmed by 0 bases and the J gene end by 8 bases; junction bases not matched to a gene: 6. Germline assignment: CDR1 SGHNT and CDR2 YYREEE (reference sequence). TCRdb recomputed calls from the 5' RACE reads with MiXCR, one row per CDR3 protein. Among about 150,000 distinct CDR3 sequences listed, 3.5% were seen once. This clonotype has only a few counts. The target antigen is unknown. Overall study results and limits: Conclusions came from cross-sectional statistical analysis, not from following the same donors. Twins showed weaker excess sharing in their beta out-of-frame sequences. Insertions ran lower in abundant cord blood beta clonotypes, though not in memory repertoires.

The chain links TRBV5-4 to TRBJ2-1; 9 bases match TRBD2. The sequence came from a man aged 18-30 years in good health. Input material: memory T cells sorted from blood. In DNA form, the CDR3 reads TGTGCCAGCAGCTTGGCCGGCGGGAGGGACGATGAGCAGTTCTTC. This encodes CASSLAGGRDDEQFF.